This TCR beta chain originates from a study of blood T cell repertoires in COVID-19. Turning to the study itself: The analysed material was cDNA or gDNA that came from T cells, B-cell-depleted T cells, or PBMCs.

From germline, CDR1 is SGHTA and CDR2 FQGNSA. This CDR3 is built from 15 residues. V trimming: 5 bases; J trimming: 4 bases; junction bases outside the gene matches: 8. Original analysis: Amplification with reference gene primers provided the estimates of nucleated cell counts. Assay: immunoSEQ multiplex PCR; the TCRdb copy retains only in-frame clones and omits some. That table is the source of V, J and clone size, and D and trimming were worked out from the DNA. In the table there are about 42,000 clones, approximately 91% of which are singletons. This clone has a single count. The chain uses TRBV7-2 and TRBJ2-7, with 10 bases lining up with TRBD2. The sequenced sample was peripheral blood. The TCR originated in a human donor in a cohort sampled during active COVID-19. The CDR3 nucleotides are TGTGCCAGCAGCACTAGCGGGGAAGGAGTATACGAGCAGTACTTC. This gives the protein CASSTSGEGVYEQYF.